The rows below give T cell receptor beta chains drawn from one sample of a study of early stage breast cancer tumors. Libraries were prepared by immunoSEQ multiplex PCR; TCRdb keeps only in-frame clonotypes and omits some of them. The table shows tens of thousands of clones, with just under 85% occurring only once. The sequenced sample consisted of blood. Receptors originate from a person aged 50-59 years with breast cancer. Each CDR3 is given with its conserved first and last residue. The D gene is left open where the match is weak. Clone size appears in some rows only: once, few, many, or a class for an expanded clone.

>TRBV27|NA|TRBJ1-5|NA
CASSPARSNQPQHF
TGTGCCAGCAGCCCTGCCAGGAGCAATCAGCCCCAGCATTTT
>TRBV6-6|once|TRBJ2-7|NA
CASSYAASYEQYF
TGTGCCAGCAGTTACGCAGCTAGCTACGAGCAGTACTTC
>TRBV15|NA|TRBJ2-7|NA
CATSSETIGVEQYF
TGTGCCACCAGCAGCGAGACCATTGGGGTCGAGCAGTACTTC
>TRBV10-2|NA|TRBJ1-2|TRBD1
CASRGQGATQSAYGYTF
TGCGCCAGCAGGGGACAGGGTGCAACCCAGAGCGCCTATGGCTACACCTTC
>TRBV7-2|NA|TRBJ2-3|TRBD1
CASSLVGTGGDTQYF
TGTGCCAGCAGCTTAGTGGGGACAGGGGGAGATACGCAGTATTTT
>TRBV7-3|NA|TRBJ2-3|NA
CASSLSKLTDTQYF
TGTGCCAGCAGCCTTTCTAAGCTCACAGATACGCAGTATTTT
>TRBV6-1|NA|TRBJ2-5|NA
CASSAYRIVGTQETQYF
TGTGCCAGCAGTGCCTACAGGATCGTCGGCACCCAAGAGACCCAGTACTTC
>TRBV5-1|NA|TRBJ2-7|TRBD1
CASSKGQGDEQYF
TGCGCCAGCAGCAAAGGACAGGGGGACGAGCAGTACTTC
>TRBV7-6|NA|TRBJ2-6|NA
CASSLRTGANVLTF
TGTGCCAGCAGCTTAAGGACGGGGGCCAACGTCCTGACTTTC
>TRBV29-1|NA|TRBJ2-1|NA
CSVVGTLSSYNEQFF
TGCAGCGTTGTGGGGACCCTAAGCTCCTACAATGAGCAGTTCTTC
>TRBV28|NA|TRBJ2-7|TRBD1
CASRRQGGNSYEQYF
TGTGCCAGCAGAAGACAGGGGGGAAACTCCTACGAGCAGTACTTC
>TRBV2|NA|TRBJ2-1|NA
CASSVGSSNEQFF
TGTGCCAGCAGTGTTGGAAGCAGCAATGAGCAGTTCTTC
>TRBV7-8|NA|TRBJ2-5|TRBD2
CASSLGRTSWGQETQYF
TGTGCCAGCAGCCTAGGGAGGACTAGCTGGGGCCAAGAGACCCAGTACTTC
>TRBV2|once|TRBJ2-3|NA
CASAMADTQYF
TGTGCCAGCGCCATGGCAGATACGCAGTATTTT
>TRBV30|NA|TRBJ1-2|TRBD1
CAWRMTGQWNYGYTF
TGTGCCTGGAGGATGACGGGACAGTGGAACTATGGCTACACCTTC
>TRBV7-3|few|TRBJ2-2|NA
CASSSLDPARPGELFF
TGTGCCAGCAGCTCCCTCGACCCGGCAAGGCCCGGGGAGCTGTTTTTT
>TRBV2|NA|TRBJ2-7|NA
CATQDRSYEQYF
TGTGCCACCCAAGACAGATCCTACGAGCAGTACTTC
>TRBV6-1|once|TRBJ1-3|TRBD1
CASSEVRHGQGAGNTIYF
TGTGCCAGCAGTGAAGTACGTCATGGACAGGGAGCTGGAAACACCATATATTTT
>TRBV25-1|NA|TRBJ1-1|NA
CASSEVQNTEAFF
TGTGCCAGCAGTGAGGTTCAGAACACTGAAGCTTTCTTT
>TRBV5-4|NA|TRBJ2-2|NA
CASSLEPTPGAGELFF
TGTGCCAGCAGCTTGGAGCCTACCCCGGGCGCCGGGGAGCTGTTTTTT
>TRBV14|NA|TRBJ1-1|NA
CASSQDVLGTEAFF
TGTGCCAGCAGCCAAGATGTCCTGGGAACTGAAGCTTTCTTT
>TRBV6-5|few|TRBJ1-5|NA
CASSYSIPADQPQHF
TGTGCCAGCAGTTACTCGATACCAGCCGATCAGCCCCAGCATTTT
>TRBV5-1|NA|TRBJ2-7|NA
CASSLDGHRSYEQYF
TGCGCCAGCAGCTTAGACGGCCACCGTTCCTACGAGCAGTACTTC
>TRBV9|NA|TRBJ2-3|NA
CASSVVVTDTQYF
TGTGCCAGCAGCGTAGTTGTAACAGATACGCAGTATTTT
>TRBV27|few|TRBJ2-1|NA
CASSLSRFSEQFF
TGTGCCAGCAGTTTATCGCGTTTTTCTGAGCAGTTCTTC
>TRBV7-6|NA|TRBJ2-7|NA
CASSQEGQSYEQYF
TGTGCCAGCAGCCAAGAAGGACAGTCCTACGAGCAGTACTTC
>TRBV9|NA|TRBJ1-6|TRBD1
CASSVVPIGQGPGSPLHF
TGTGCCAGCAGCGTAGTCCCGATAGGACAGGGACCGGGTTCACCCCTCCACTTT
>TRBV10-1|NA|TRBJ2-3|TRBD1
CASSLDRGEVTQYF
TGCGCCAGCTCTCTGGACAGGGGAGAGGTTACGCAGTATTTT
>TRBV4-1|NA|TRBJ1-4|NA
CASSQANLGFNEKLFF
TGCGCCAGCAGCCAAGCCAATCTTGGCTTTAATGAAAAACTGTTTTTT
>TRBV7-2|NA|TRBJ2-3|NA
CASSFRTDTQYF
TGTGCCAGCAGCTTTAGGACAGATACGCAGTATTTT
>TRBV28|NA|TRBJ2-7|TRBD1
CASRPTNRGYYEQYF
TGTGCCAGCAGGCCAACAAACAGGGGGTACTACGAGCAGTACTTC
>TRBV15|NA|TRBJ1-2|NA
CATSIGVGDYGYTF
TGTGCCACCAGCATTGGGGTAGGGGACTATGGCTACACCTTC
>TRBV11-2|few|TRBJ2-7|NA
CASSLVKSGLAIYEQYF
TGTGCCAGCAGCTTAGTGAAGTCGGGGCTCGCAATCTACGAGCAGTACTTC
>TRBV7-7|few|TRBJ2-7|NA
CASSPKPGTNQLEQYF
TGTGCCAGCAGCCCGAAGCCCGGGACAAACCAGCTCGAGCAGTACTTC
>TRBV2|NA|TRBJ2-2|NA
CASSGSLATGGGPGELFF
TGTGCCAGCAGTGGATCTTTAGCGACAGGCGGGGGACCCGGGGAGCTGTTTTTT
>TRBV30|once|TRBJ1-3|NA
CAWSDPFRNTIYF
TGTGCCTGGAGTGACCCCTTTAGAAACACCATATATTTT
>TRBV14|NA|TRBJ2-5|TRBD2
CASSQDSGRETQYF
TGTGCCAGCAGCCAAGACAGCGGGAGGGAGACCCAGTACTTC
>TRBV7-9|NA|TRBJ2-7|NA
CASSLRGLDYEQYF
TGTGCCAGCAGCTTAAGGGGTTTGGACTACGAGCAGTACTTC
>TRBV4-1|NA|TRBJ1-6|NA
CASSQSSSQGRYSPLHF
TGCGCCAGCAGCCAATCCTCCAGCCAGGGGAGGTATTCACCCCTCCACTTT
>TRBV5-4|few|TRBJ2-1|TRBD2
CASSISGSEFF
TGTGCCAGCAGCATTAGCGGGAGTGAGTTCTTC
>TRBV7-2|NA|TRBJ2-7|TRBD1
CASSLGLGGHEQYF
TGTGCCAGCAGCTTAGGTCTAGGGGGCCACGAGCAGTACTTC